Presented here are 8 T cell receptor beta chains from one specimen sequenced in a study of blood T cell repertoires in COVID-19. Some clones are missing from TCRdb's copy, which holds only in-frame ones; the method was immunoSEQ multiplex PCR. The sample records 81,000 or so clones, 75% to 85% being singletons. Material: peripheral blood. All receptors derive from a human donor in a cohort sampled during active COVID-19.

The V gene is TRBV2, the J gene TRBJ2-5; D not certain. This CDR3 region has 11 residues. V lost 7 bases and J lost 5, with 8 bases in between. Germline V CDR1 and CDR2: SNHLY, FYNNEI. The CDR3 region is CASTSVETQYF. The CDR3 coding sequence is TGTGCCAGCACTTCGGTCGAGACCCAGTACTTC.

The chain is built from TRBV7-8 and TRBJ2-5; 7 bases are a match to TRBD2. This CDR3 comprises 14 residues. Germline loops: CDR1 SGHVS, CDR2 FQNEAQ. Germline trimming cut 7 bases from V and 5 bases from J; bases unmatched to any gene: 10. The CDR3 DNA sequence: TGTGCCAGCAAATCCCGTGGTAGCGGGGAGACCCAGTACTTC. Its translation is CASKSRGSGETQYF.

The count of this clone is one. The chain employs TRBV28 and TRBJ1-2; no definite D call. Germline CDR1 reads MDHEN; CDR2 reads SYDVKM. The CDR3 runs to 12 residues. Trimming pared 3 bases from V and 1 base from J, leaving 3 bases between. CDR3 bases: TGTGCCAGCAGTTTCTTTAACTATGGCTACACCTTC. Its translation: CASSFFNYGYTF.

The chain is built from TRBV29-1 and TRBJ1-1; TRBD1 agrees at 7 bases. CDR1 is SQVTM and CDR2 is ANQGSEA in the germline V gene. The V segment lost 6 bases and the J segment 4 bases; nucleotides outside the gene matches: 5. The CDR3 covers 12 residues. The CDR3 DNA reads TGCAGCGTCAACAGGGGAGGCACTGAAGCTTTCTTT. Its protein is CSVNRGGTEAFF.

This clone was recorded once. This chain uses TRBV6-1 with TRBJ1-5; 7 bases are shared with TRBD1. Germline CDR1 and CDR2: MNHNS and SASEGT. CDR3 length: 15 residues. With 1 base clipped from V and 3 bases from J, the junction kept 3 bases outside the gene matches. The CDR3 sequence: CASSEEGANNQPQHF. The CDR3 DNA reads TGTGCCAGCAGTGAAGAGGGGGCGAACAATCAGCCCCAGCATTTT.

The rearrangement links TRBV7-6 to TRBJ2-3, with 9 positions matching TRBD2. The V and J ends lost 2 bases and 2 bases, in that order; junction bases with no gene match: 5. The CDR3 sequence is 16 residues long. Germline CDR1 reads SGHVS; CDR2 reads FNYEAQ. The CDR3 protein is CASSLPLAGNTDTQYF. DNA of the CDR3: TGTGCCAGCAGCTTACCGCTAGCGGGGAACACAGATACGCAGTATTTT.

This clone was counted between two and nine times. The chain joins TRBV2 to TRBJ1-5, with D tentatively TRBD1 (6 bases). Per the germline V gene, CDR1 is SNHLY and CDR2 is FYNNEI. Trimming removed 5 bases from V and 6 bases from J, with 11 bases in between. This CDR3 spans 13 amino acids. CDR3 in amino acids: CASSSQGFQPQHF. The CDR3 nucleotides are TGTGCCAGCAGTTCCCAGGGGTTTCAGCCCCAGCATTTT.

The V and J genes are TRBV10-2 and TRBJ1-1; TRBD1 matches at 10 bases. The germline V gene encodes CDR1 WSHSY and CDR2 SAAADI. With V trimmed by 8 bases and J by 2 bases, 2 bases remained unmatched. This CDR3 is 13 amino acids long. The DNA of the CDR3 is TGCGCCAGCCAGACAGGGGGCAACACTGAAGCTTTCTTT. Protein product: CASQTGGNTEAFF.